The 22 T cell receptor beta chains below were found in one sample sequenced in a study of shared clonotypes between healthy human individuals. Generated by immunoSEQ multiplex PCR, the TCRdb table keeps only in-frame clones and is missing some. The sample yields over a million clones, 75% to 85% seen once. Sequenced sample: memory CD4+ T cells from PBMCs. Subset defined: CD45RA-negative fraction. The origin of the receptors is a man aged 18-30 years in good health. Some clones in this sample may be carry-over from other donors' samples.

In its sample, this clone was seen a few times. The rearrangement joins TRBV30 to TRBJ2-2; tentatively, D is TRBD1 or TRBD2 (5 bases each). Germline V gene lookup returns CDR1 GTSNPN and CDR2 SVGIG (reference sequence). V lost 6 bases, J lost 3 bases, and 14 bases lay in between. This CDR3 contains 14 residues. This chain's CDR3 is CACTGTKDTGELFF. The CDR3 bases are TGTGCCTGCACCGGGACGAAAGACACCGGGGAGCTGTTTTTT. Full variable domain (missing parts from reference TRBV30 and TRBJ2-2): SQTIHQWPATLVQPVGSPLSLECTVEGTSNPNLYWYRQAAGRGLQLLFYSVGIGQISSEVPQNLSASRPQDRQFILSSKKLLLSDSGFYLCACTGTKDTGELFFGEGSRLTVL.

This clone occurred once. V usage is TRBV6-6 and J usage is TRBJ1-2, with TRBD1 as a possible D gene (5 bases). Germline loops: CDR1 MNHNY, CDR2 SVGAGI (reference sequence). CDR3 length: 13 residues. The ends were cut back, 7 bases at V and 4 bases at J, with 13 bases in the middle. Written as DNA, the CDR3 is TGTGCCAGCACCCCGGGGGGGACCTATGGCTACACCTTC. This sequence encodes CASTPGGTYGYTF.

The genes are TRBV11-3 and TRBJ2-1; 11 positions agree with TRBD2. J lost 6 bases, V lost 3 bases, and 1 base had no gene match. Germline V CDR1 and CDR2: SGHNT, YENEEA. The CDR3 length is 14 residues. DNA for the CDR3: TGTGCCAGCAGCTTTAGCGGGAGGGGCAATGAGCAGTTCTTC. Amino acids: CASSFSGRGNEQFF.

This chain uses TRBV7-2 with TRBJ2-1; no definite D call. V was cut by 5 bases and J by 4 bases, with 12 bases left in between. The germline V gene encodes CDR1 SGHTA and CDR2 FQGNSA. This CDR3 contains 14 residues. In nucleotides, the CDR3 is TGTGCCAGCAGCCCGCATTGGGCTTACAATGAGCAGTTCTTC. Translation gives CASSPHWAYNEQFF.

This chain joins TRBV2 and TRBJ2-7; 9 bases agree with TRBD1. The length of the CDR3 is 14 residues. CDR1 is SNHLY and CDR2 is FYNNEI in the germline V gene. V gave up 10 bases and J gave up 4 bases; unmatched junction bases: 11. CDR3 DNA sequence: TGTGCCACCAAGAGGGACAGGGAGGCGTACGAGCAGTACTTC. Amino acid sequence: CATKRDREAYEQYF.

This clone occurred once. The chain links TRBV28 to TRBJ2-7, with D perhaps matching TRBD1 or TRBD2 (5 bases each). The CDR3 covers 14 residues. Trimming took 6 bases from V and 3 from J, leaving 15 bases between them. Germline V gene data show CDR1 as MDHEN and CDR2 as SYDVKM. CDR3 nucleotides: TGTGCCAGCAGACCTGGGACCTCCGTCTACGAGCAGTACTTC. It specifies CASRPGTSVYEQYF. Together with reference TRBV28 and TRBJ2-7, the CDR3 gives the full variable domain: DVKVTQSSRYLVKRTGEKVFLECVQDMDHENMFWYRQDPGLGLRLIYFSYDVKMKEKGDIPEGYSVSREKKERFSLILESASTNQTSMYLCASRPGTSVYEQYFGPGTRLTVT.

CDR3 loop: CSVTFQQDSNQPQHF. The CDR3 DNA sequence: TGCAGCGTTACCTTCCAACAGGATAGCAATCAGCCCCAGCATTTT. This sequence joins TRBV29-1 and TRBJ1-5, with a possible D match to TRBD1 (5 bases). Trimming pared 5 bases from V and 0 bases from J, leaving 14 bases between. The germline gives CDR1 SQVTM, CDR2 ANQGSEA. CDR3 length: 15 residues.

The chain recombines TRBV6-1 with TRBJ2-1; the D gene is possibly TRBD2 (5 bases). V was shortened by 7 bases and J by 5 bases, with 15 bases between the two germline ends. The CDR3 loop spans 14 amino acids. The germline V gene has CDR1 MNHNS and CDR2 SASEGT. The CDR3 is CASNKDYTNNEQFF. For the CDR3, the DNA is TGTGCCAGCAACAAAGACTATACGAACAATGAGCAGTTCTTC.

As regards this clone: Distinct nucleotide sequences in the sample also encode this CDR3. The chain is built from TRBV10-3 and TRBJ1-5; D is ambiguous. Germline V CDR1 and CDR2: ENHRY, SYGVKD. Trimming took off 6 bases at V and 3 bases at J, with 6 bases between the two ends. The CDR3 totals 12 residues. The CDR3 reads CAIREDNQPQHF. CDR3 bases: TGTGCCATCAGGGAAGACAATCAGCCCCAGCATTTT.

This chain connects TRBV18 to TRBJ1-3; a possible D gene is TRBD1 (5 bases). Looked up from germline, CDR1 is KGHSH and CDR2 is LQKENI. V lost 0 bases and J 7 bases, leaving 13 bases between the germline ends. The CDR3 has 15 amino acids. The CDR3 reads CASSPPSRATNTIYF. The DNA for the CDR3 is TGTGCCAGCTCACCACCCAGCAGGGCTACGAACACCATATATTTT.

The genes are TRBV7-7 and TRBJ2-1, with TRBD2 identical over 9 bases. In germline, CDR1 is SSHAT, CDR2 FNYEAQ (reference sequence). V shed 5 bases, J shed 4 bases, and the junction held 6 bases outside the gene matches. The CDR3 runs to 15 residues. The CDR3 DNA reads as TGTGCCAGCAGCCGACGACTAGCGGAGTACAATGAGCAGTTCTTC. Its protein product is CASSRRLAEYNEQFF.

The table lists this clone with a few counts. The J gene is TRBJ1-1, the V gene TRBV28, with 7 bases lining up with TRBD1. Trimming removed 3 bases from V and 11 bases from J; junction bases left unmatched: 9. CDR1 and CDR2 from the germline V gene are MDHEN and SYDVKM. This CDR3 has 13 residues. The CDR3 sequence is CASSFGAGGRAFF. As DNA, the CDR3 is TGTGCCAGCAGTTTCGGTGCAGGGGGAAGGGCTTTCTTT.

This clone was detected a few times. The chain combines TRBV7-9 with TRBJ2-3; possible D gene TRBD2, 6 bases. V was trimmed by 5 bases and J by 5 bases, leaving 14 bases between them. This CDR3 comprises 14 residues. Germline V lookup: CDR1 SEHNR, CDR2 FQNEAQ (reference sequence). The CDR3 reads CASSRSGREDTQYF. The CDR3 DNA is TGTGCCAGCAGCCGCAGCGGGCGGGAAGATACGCAGTATTTT.

This clone was recorded a few times. The chain recombines TRBV7-2 with TRBJ2-1; D is unresolved. Trimming shortened V by 2 bases and J by 6 bases, and 14 bases separated the two germline ends. Germline V CDR1 and CDR2: SGHTA, FQGNSA. The CDR3 contains 15 residues. The CDR3: CASSLITAQVNEQFF. CDR3 nucleotides: TGTGCCAGCAGCTTAATTACAGCCCAAGTCAATGAGCAGTTCTTC. The variable domain in full, with the rest retrieved from reference TRBV7-2 and TRBJ2-1, is GAGVSQSPSNKVTEKGKDVELRCDPISGHTALYWYRQSLGQGLEFLIYFQGNSAPDKSGLPSDRFSAERTGGSVSTLTIQRTQQEDSAVYLCASSLITAQVNEQFFGPGTRLTVL.

The chain has TRBV7-8 and TRBJ1-4, with 8 bases aligning to TRBD1. Germline assignment: CDR1 SGHVS and CDR2 FQNEAQ. The CDR3 is 14 amino acids. J lost 8 bases, V lost 6 bases, and 8 bases had no gene match. The CDR3 loop is CASRMDREEEKLFF. CDR3 bases: TGTGCCAGCAGAATGGACAGGGAGGAGGAAAAACTGTTTTTT.

This clone was seen a few times. The identical CDR3 is also encoded by other nucleotide sequences in the sample. The gene calls are TRBV5-1 and TRBJ2-3, with D unclear. Germline values: CDR1 SGHRS, CDR2 YFSETQ. CDR3 length: 14 residues. Between the trimmed V and J ends, which lost 0 bases and 2 bases, there was a span of 7 bases. CDR3 sequence reads: CASSLDPVTDTQYF. In DNA form, the CDR3 reads TGCGCCAGCAGCTTGGATCCAGTCACAGATACGCAGTATTTT.

CDR3 residues: CASSLSSSPYNEQFF. The CDR3, as DNA: TGTGCCAGCAGCTTGTCTAGCTCGCCCTACAATGAGCAGTTCTTC. The rearrangement joins TRBV11-1 to TRBJ2-1; perhaps TRBD2 as D (5 bases). The CDR3 is 15 amino acids. Germline-derived CDR1 and CDR2 are SGHAT and FQDESV (reference sequence). With 3 bases removed from V and 2 bases from J, the gap between germline ends came to 11 bases. Based on the CDR3 plus reference TRBV11-1 and TRBJ2-1, the full variable domain is EAEVAQSPRYKITEKSQAVAFWCDPISGHATLYWYRQILGQGPELLVQFQDESVVDDSQLPKDRFSAERLKGVDSTLKIQPAELGDSAMYLCASSLSSSPYNEQFFGPGTRLTVL.

This chain connects TRBV11-2 to TRBJ2-6; perhaps TRBD1 as D (6 bases). The germline V and J ends were trimmed by 3 bases and 0 bases, with 9 bases remaining between them. This CDR3 region has 16 residues. The V gene's germline CDR1 is SGHAT and CDR2 FQNNGV. For the CDR3, the DNA is TGTGCCAGCAGCTTGTGGACAGCCTCTGGGGCCAACGTCCTGACTTTC. Translating gives CASSLWTASGANVLTF.

V gene TRBV9 combines with J gene TRBJ2-7, with TRBD1 matching 9 bases. CDR3 length: 16 residues. Germline V gene lookup returns CDR1 SGDLS and CDR2 YYNGEE. V was pared by 4 bases and J by 2 bases, with 10 bases of the junction left unmatched. This chain's CDR3 is CASSTAHRDRAYEQYF. Here the CDR3 DNA reads TGTGCCAGCAGCACCGCCCACCGGGACAGGGCCTACGAGCAGTACTTC.

The chain recombines TRBV28 with TRBJ2-7, with 7 bases matching TRBD2. V lost 5 bases, J lost 5 bases, and 12 bases stayed unmatched. This CDR3 comprises 15 residues. Germline CDR1 MDHEN, CDR2 SYDVKM. The CDR3 coding sequence is TGTGCCAGCAGTCGTCAGCGGGGAGGGATCCACGAGCAGTACTTC. It translates to CASSRQRGGIHEQYF.

This rearrangement joins TRBV18 to TRBJ1-2; D gene ambiguous. With 2 bases removed from V and 7 bases from J, the gap between germline ends came to 8 bases. This CDR3 region has 12 residues. Per germline, CDR1 KGHSH and CDR2 LQKENI. Written as DNA, the CDR3 is TGTGCCAGCTCACCAATACTGGGTGGCTACACCTTC. This gives the protein CASSPILGGYTF.

The sample holds a few counts of this clone. The chain uses TRBV6-6 and TRBJ1-2; D ambiguous. Trimming left V 2 bases short and J 7 bases short, with 5 bases between. The length of the CDR3 is 11 residues. The germline V gene encodes CDR1 MNHNY and CDR2 SVGAGI (reference sequence). CDR3 protein: CASSYMSGYTF. CDR3 coding DNA: TGTGCCAGCAGTTACATGAGTGGCTACACCTTC.